This record covers a single T cell receptor beta chain. Its target is unknown. The protocol was immunoSEQ multiplex PCR, while the TCRdb copy is restricted to in-frame clones and leaves out a portion. The sample lists fewer than 200,000 clones, roughly 92% seen once, with over 1% in the top ten. These data come from a study of T cell responses to AZD1222 COVID-19 vaccine. Study-wide results and caveats: Donors were mostly white British, more females; clonal diversity possibly underestimated. Spike-specific TCR depth and breadth grew after two AZD1222 doses. No day 14 peak samples; only post-peak repertoires were characterized.

The V and J ends lost 8 bases and 8 bases, in that order; junction bases with no gene match: 10. Looked up from germline, CDR1 is KGHDR and CDR2 is SFDVKD. The CDR3 spans 16 residues. This sequence was found in an adult in good health. The input for sequencing was peripheral blood, taken on day 0 of AZD1222 vaccination. V gene TRBV24-1 combines with J gene TRBJ2-2, with TRBD2 identical over 13 bases. CDR3 sequence: CATMSGTSGALGELFF. CDR3 nucleotides: TGTGCCACCATGTCGGGGACTAGCGGGGCCCTGGGGGAGCTGTTTTTT.